The 21 T cell receptor beta chains below were found in one sample sequenced in a study of blood T cell repertoires in COVID-19. Using immunoSEQ multiplex PCR, the repertoire was profiled, and TCRdb retains in-frame clones only, with some absent. This table holds about 51,000 clones, roughly 84% found once. Sequencing was done on a sample of peripheral blood. Every receptor here comes from a man older than 75 with active COVID-19.

Worth noting for this clone: Other DNA sequences of this sample code for an identical CDR3. The chain carries TRBV18 and TRBJ2-7, with TRBD1 identical over 9 bases. This CDR3 region has 14 residues. Trimming at V came to 3 bases and at J to 3 bases, leaving 3 bases not matched to a gene. Germline V gene sequence: CDR1 KGHSH, CDR2 LQKENI. The CDR3 loop is CASSPGTGSYEQYF. CDR3 DNA: TGTGCCAGCTCACCGGGGACAGGGAGCTACGAGCAGTACTTC.

V gene TRBV3-1 (or the pseudogene TRBV3-2) combines with J gene TRBJ2-1, with 9 bases that match TRBD1. CDR1 is LGHDT and CDR2 is YNNKEL in the germline V gene (reference sequence). V dropped 0 bases and J dropped 7; count of bases not matched to a gene: 7. The CDR3 has 16 amino acids. This CDR3 reads CASSQDKQGALNEQFF. The CDR3 coding sequence is TGTGCCAGCAGCCAAGATAAACAGGGGGCCTTAAATGAGCAGTTCTTC.

The rearrangement links TRBV9 to TRBJ2-7, with 9 bases fitting TRBD2. CDR1 SGDLS and CDR2 YYNGEE come from the germline V gene. Trimming removed 0 bases from V and 4 bases from J; junction bases left unmatched: 5. The CDR3 is made up of 15 amino acids. CDR3 residues: CASSVGLAGTYEQYF. DNA for the CDR3: TGTGCCAGCAGCGTAGGGCTAGCGGGAACTTACGAGCAGTACTTC.

V gene TRBV28 combines with J gene TRBJ1-2; 8 bases are a match to TRBD1. The J segment lost 0 bases and the V segment lost 9 bases, leaving 18 bases of the junction unmatched. Germline CDR1 and CDR2: MDHEN and SYDVKM. The length of the CDR3 is 18 residues. Written as DNA, the CDR3 is TGTGCCAGTGGATTGGGGGCGGGACAGGCTATTTCTAACTATGGCTACACCTTC. This sequence encodes CASGLGAGQAISNYGYTF.

The sample holds one count of this clone. J is TRBJ2-1 and V is TRBV2, with 8 nucleotides matching TRBD2. Germline-derived CDR1 and CDR2 are SNHLY and FYNNEI. V lost 8 bases and J lost 10; bases outside the gene matches: 7. There are 12 residues in the CDR3. CDR3 in DNA: TGTGCCAGCCGGGAGGGGAGCGGAGAGCAGTTCTTC. This encodes CASREGSGEQFF.

The rearrangement uses TRBV24-1 and TRBJ2-3; TRBD1 matches at 7 bases. With 1 base clipped from V and 2 bases from J, the junction kept 8 bases outside the gene matches. The CDR3 loop spans 17 amino acids. Germline values: CDR1 KGHDR, CDR2 SFDVKD. CDR3 loop: CATSDFGTASNTDTQYF. CDR3 nucleotides: TGTGCCACCAGTGATTTTGGGACAGCTAGTAACACAGATACGCAGTATTTT.

The genes are TRBV25-1 and TRBJ2-3, with 7 bases matching TRBD2. The junction had 7 bases not matched to a gene; V was cut back by 7 bases and J by 0 bases. From germline, CDR1 is MGHDK and CDR2 SYGVNS. The CDR3 contains 15 residues. The CDR3, as DNA: TGTGCCAGCACTCCGACTAGCCTCAGCACAGATACGCAGTATTTT. It encodes CASTPTSLSTDTQYF.

The chain uses TRBV7-9 and TRBJ2-7, with 7 nucleotides matching TRBD2. The CDR3 consists of 15 residues. The V and J ends lost 2 bases and 2 bases, in that order; junction bases with no gene match: 6. Looked up from germline, CDR1 is SEHNR and CDR2 is FQNEAQ (reference sequence). The CDR3 region has the DNA TGTGCCAGCAGCTTAATTACTAGCGCTACCTACGAGCAGTACTTC. Protein: CASSLITSATYEQYF. Filled out from reference TRBV7-9 and TRBJ2-7, the complete variable domain reads DTGVSQNPRHKITKRGQNVTFRCDPISEHNRLYWYRQTLGQGPEFLTYFQNEAQLEKSRLLSDRFSAERPKGSFSTLEIQRTEQGDSAMYLCASSLITSATYEQYFGPGTRLTVT.

The rearrangement links TRBV5-1 to TRBJ1-4; 7 nucleotides align to TRBD1. CDR1 is SGHRS and CDR2 is YFSETQ in the germline V gene. The CDR3 extends over 15 amino acids. J was trimmed by 1 base and V by 2 bases; bases with no gene match: 2. The CDR3 region is CASSLTGETNEKLFF. CDR3 DNA sequence: TGCGCCAGCAGCTTAACAGGGGAAACTAATGAAAAACTGTTTTTT.

Concerning this clone itself: Its ends do not fully match the called genes, so a read error is possible. The rearrangement uses TRBV5-6 and TRBJ2-1; 8 bases match TRBD2. The germline CDR1 and CDR2 sequences are SGHDT and YYEEEE. CDR3 length: 16 amino acids. The CDR3 region is CASSLARTSSHNEQFF. The CDR3 bases are TGTGCCAGCAGCTTGGCCCGGACTAGCTCCCACAATGAGCAGTTCTTC.

This chain links TRBV5-1 with TRBJ2-3; tentatively, D is TRBD2 (7 bases). Germline V gene data show CDR1 as SGHRS and CDR2 as YFSETQ. The CDR3 extends over 16 amino acids. V was pared by 3 bases and J by 1 base, with 15 bases between. CDR3 in DNA: TGCGCCAGCAGCTCACTCAGGGGAGGGGGCACAGATACGCAGTATTTT. It specifies CASSSLRGGGTDTQYF.

This chain's CDR3 is CASSLAGGWTEAFF. The DNA for the CDR3 is TGTGCCAGCAGCTTAGCCGGGGGATGGACTGAAGCTTTCTTT. This rearrangement joins TRBV7-6 to TRBJ1-1; D may be TRBD1 (5 bases). V dropped 0 bases and J dropped 5 bases, with 10 bases sitting between them. The CDR3 is made up of 14 amino acids. From germline, CDR1 is SGHVS and CDR2 FNYEAQ.

The chain combines TRBV5-6 with TRBJ1-3; 10 bases line up with TRBD1. This CDR3 comprises 15 residues. The germline CDR1 and CDR2 sequences are SGHDT and YYEEEE. V was clipped by 5 bases and J by 3 bases; unmatched bases: 5. The CDR3: CASSWDRGNGNTIYF. The DNA for the CDR3 is TGTGCCAGCAGTTGGGACAGGGGCAATGGAAACACCATATATTTT.

On this clone: The junction departs from the called germline gene at one end, perhaps through a read error. V and J are TRBV5-3 and TRBJ2-3; 9 nucleotides line up with TRBD2. TRBV5-3 is reported as an ORF; its role is uncertain. The CDR3 covers 18 residues. CDR3 protein: CARRFGAGGPDIGLYAVF. For the CDR3, the DNA is TGTGCCAGAAGGTTTGGGGCGGGAGGGCCTGATATTGGCCTATACGCAGTATTT.

The V call is TRBV28, the J call TRBJ2-3; D perhaps matches TRBD1 (6 bases). Germline V gene data show CDR1 as MDHEN and CDR2 as SYDVKM. V shed 5 bases and J shed 7 bases, with 22 bases lying between them. CDR3 size: 16 residues. The CDR3, as DNA: TGTGCCAGCAGTGGCACAGGGTCCCTCCTGTCCAATACGCAGTATTTT. This translates into CASSGTGSLLSNTQYF.

The chain links TRBV2 to TRBJ1-4, with 10 bases aligning to TRBD1. The CDR3 totals 18 residues. In germline, CDR1 is SNHLY, CDR2 FYNNEI. After removal of 3 bases from V and 0 bases from J, the junction contained 7 bases not matched to a gene. As DNA, the CDR3 is TGTGCCAGCAGTGATGGGACAGGGGTTCGGGCAACTAATGAAAAACTGTTTTTT. Translation: CASSDGTGVRATNEKLFF.

The V call is TRBV7-2, the J call TRBJ2-7; 12 bases are shared with TRBD2. Germline values: CDR1 SGHTA, CDR2 FQGNSA. Trimming cost V 5 bases and J 6 bases; bases outside gene matches: 8. The CDR3 runs 15 residues. CDR3 sequence (DNA): TGTGCCAGCAGCCCCCGACTAGCGGGAGTACCCGAGCAGTACTTC. This codes for CASSPRLAGVPEQYF.

The V call is TRBV7-9, the J call TRBJ2-2; TRBD1 aligns across 7 bases. CDR3 length: 17 residues. V gave up 5 bases and J gave up 5 bases; unmatched junction bases: 14. The germline V gene encodes CDR1 SEHNR and CDR2 FQNEAQ (reference sequence). CDR3: CASSLGQLRKPTGELFF. In DNA, the CDR3 is TGTGCCAGCAGCCTGGGACAGCTTCGAAAACCTACCGGGGAGCTGTTTTTT.

The chain links TRBV10-3 to TRBJ2-1, with 7 bases matching TRBD1. There are 13 residues in the CDR3. Germline assignment: CDR1 ENHRY and CDR2 SYGVKD. With V trimmed by 7 bases and J by 9 bases, 9 bases remained unmatched. CDR3 coding DNA: TGTGCCATCAAACGACAGGGTGGAGGTGAGCAGTTCTTC. It specifies CAIKRQGGGEQFF.

The chain recombines TRBV5-1 with TRBJ1-2; 7 positions match TRBD1. Trimming took 0 bases from V and 8 from J; bases not matched to a gene: 7. The V gene's germline CDR1 is SGHRS and CDR2 YFSETQ. The CDR3 has 14 residues. The CDR3 nucleotides read TGCGCCAGCAGCTTGGGGGTACAGGGGTACGGCTACACCTTC. Translation: CASSLGVQGYGYTF. The full variable domain, rest sourced from reference TRBV5-1 and TRBJ1-2, is KAGVTQTPRYLIKTRGQQVTLSCSPISGHRSVSWYQQTPGQGLQFLFEYFSETQRNKGNFPGRFSGRQFSNSRSEMNVSTLELGDSALYLCASSLGVQGYGYTFGSGTRLTVV.

The V and J genes are TRBV28 and TRBJ1-5, with 8 positions matching TRBD1. CDR1 is MDHEN and CDR2 is SYDVKM in the germline V gene. This CDR3 has 14 amino acids. V shed 4 bases, J shed 3 bases, and the junction held 2 bases outside the gene matches. CDR3 protein: CASSSGGYNQPQHF. CDR3 nucleotides: TGTGCCAGCAGTTCAGGGGGCTACAATCAGCCCCAGCATTTT.